This TCR beta chain is from a study of T-cell reconstitution after alpha-beta-depleted transplantation in children. This clonotype occurred many times. Its antigen is currently unknown. Using unique molecular identifiers, the investigators prepared the TCRbeta library. Each CDR3 protein is one row after TCRdb ran MiXCR on the PCR reads. The sample contains 280,000 or so distinct CDR3 sequences, about 9.9% of which appear only once. CDR3 length: 18 amino acids. The trim removed 0 bases at V and 1 base at J, leaving 7 bases unmatched. Germline-derived CDR1 and CDR2 are LGHDT and YNNKEL (reference sequence). Notes on the study in general: Two months or so post-transplant, alpha-beta T cells reportedly derived from several hundred expanded graft clones. One year after transplant, T-cell counts and diversity came mostly from newly produced T cells. Some patients owed their high day-60 TCRbeta diversity to surviving recipient T cells and thymic progenitors.

The rearrangement links TRBV3-1 to TRBJ2-1, with 9 bases matching TRBD2. This receptor was taken from a male patient between 2 and 15 years old who had a stem cell transplant for chronic granulomatous disease, so the T cells may come from the graft donor. Source: peripheral blood, taken 180 days after TCRalphabeta/CD19-depleted stem cell transplant. CDR3 sequence reads: CASSQDYGSGRSYNEQFF. In DNA, the CDR3 is TGTGCCAGCAGCCAAGATTACGGTAGCGGGAGATCCTACAATGAGCAGTTCTTC.